One and the same sample provided the 2 T cell receptor beta chains below, sequenced in a study of CD8+ T cells in alopecia areata. A panel of CD4, CD8alpha, NKG2D, NKG2ACE and other markers served to sort pooled cutaneous lymph node cells. RNA was isolated and reverse transcribed to cDNA, the sequencing template. Here immunoSEQ multiplex PCR was the method, and the copy in TCRdb shows in-frame clones only, minus some. The sample has approximately 280,000 clones, none seen only once. Sample: CD4+ T cells sorted from a lymph node. These receptors originate from a C3H/HeJ mouse with alopecia areata. MHC haplotype here: H2-k.

About this clone itself: The gene symbols are mouse symbols. The CDR3 bases that were read are TGTGCCAGCAGTGATGGAGGAGGGGGCGGTCAAAAC. As protein: CASSDGGGGGQN. The CDR3 in its entirety is CASSDGGGGGQNTLYF. V is TRBV13-1 and J is TRBJ2-4; tentatively, D is TRBD1 (7 bases). The read ends 4 residues shy of where the CDR3 ends; the end is completed using the germline J gene. Trimming took 0 bases from V and 1 from J, leaving 12 bases between them. Germline lookup yields CDR1 NSHNY and CDR2 SYGAGN. The CDR3 sequence is 16 residues long.

Regarding this clone: Each gene name is a mouse one. The read is 4 residues too short to cover the CDR3 end, so that end is filled in from the germline J gene. The sample contains more than one DNA sequence encoding this CDR3. V and J are TRBV5 and TRBJ2-3; D perhaps matches TRBD2 (6 bases). Germline V lookup: CDR1 LGHNA, CDR2 YNLKQL (reference sequence). The V end lost 1 base, the J end lost 0 bases, and 8 bases lay between the germline ends. CDR3 length: 15 residues. The CDR3 DNA, read in part, is TGTGCCAGCAGCCAAGGCGGGGGGAGTGCAGAA. Translation: CASSQGGGSAE. The full CDR3 sequence reads CASSQGGGSAETLYF.